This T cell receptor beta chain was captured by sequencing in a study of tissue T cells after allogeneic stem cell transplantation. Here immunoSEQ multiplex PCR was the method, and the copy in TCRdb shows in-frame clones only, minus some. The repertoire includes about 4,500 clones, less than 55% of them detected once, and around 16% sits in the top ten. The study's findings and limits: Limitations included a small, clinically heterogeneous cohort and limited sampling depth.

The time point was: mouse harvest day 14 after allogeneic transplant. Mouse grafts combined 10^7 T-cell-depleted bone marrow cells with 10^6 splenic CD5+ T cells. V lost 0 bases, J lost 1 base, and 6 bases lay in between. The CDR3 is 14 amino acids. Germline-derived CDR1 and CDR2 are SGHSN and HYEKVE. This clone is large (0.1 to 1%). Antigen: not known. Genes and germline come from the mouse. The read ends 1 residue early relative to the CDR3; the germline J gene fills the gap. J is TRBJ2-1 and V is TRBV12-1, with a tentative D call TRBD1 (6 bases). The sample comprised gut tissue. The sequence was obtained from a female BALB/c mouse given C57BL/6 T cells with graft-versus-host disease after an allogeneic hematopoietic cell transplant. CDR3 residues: CASSLGTNYAEQFF. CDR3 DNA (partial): TGTGCCAGCTCTCTCGGGACAAACTATGCTGAGCAGTTC.